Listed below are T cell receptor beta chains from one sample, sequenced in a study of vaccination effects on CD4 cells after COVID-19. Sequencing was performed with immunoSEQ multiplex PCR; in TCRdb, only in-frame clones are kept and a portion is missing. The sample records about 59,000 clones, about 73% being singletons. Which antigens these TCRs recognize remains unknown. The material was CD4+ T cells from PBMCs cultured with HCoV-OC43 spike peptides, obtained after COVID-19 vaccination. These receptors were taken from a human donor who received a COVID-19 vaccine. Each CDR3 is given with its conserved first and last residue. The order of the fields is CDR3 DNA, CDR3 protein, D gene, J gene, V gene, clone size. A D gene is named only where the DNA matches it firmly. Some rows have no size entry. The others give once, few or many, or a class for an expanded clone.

CDR3nt: TGTGCCAGCAGTTCACAGCGGGCTAACTATGGCTACACCTTC; CDR3aa: CASSSQRANYGYTF; d_gene: NA; j_gene: TRBJ1-2; v_gene: TRBV27; abundance: NA
CDR3nt: TGTGCCAGCAGTACGGAAATCAGGCAGCCCCAGCATTTT; CDR3aa: CASSTEIRQPQHF; d_gene: NA; j_gene: TRBJ1-5; v_gene: TRBV6-5; abundance: NA
CDR3nt: TGTGCCAGCAGTTTAAGGGGCAGGGGGAGGGATACGCAGTATTTT; CDR3aa: CASSLRGRGRDTQYF; d_gene: NA; j_gene: TRBJ2-3; v_gene: TRBV28; abundance: NA
CDR3nt: TGTGCCATAGGGTCGAACTCTGGGGCCAACGTCCTGACTTTC; CDR3aa: CAIGSNSGANVLTF; d_gene: NA; j_gene: TRBJ2-6; v_gene: TRBV24-1; abundance: NA
CDR3nt: TGTGCCAGCAGCCCGGACGGGCTTAGCAATCAGCCCCAGCATTTT; CDR3aa: CASSPDGLSNQPQHF; d_gene: NA; j_gene: TRBJ1-5; v_gene: TRBV7-9; abundance: NA
CDR3nt: TGTGCCAGCAGCTATACAGCCCAGACTGAAGAGACCCAGTACTTC; CDR3aa: CASSYTAQTEETQYF; d_gene: NA; j_gene: TRBJ2-5; v_gene: TRBV7-6; abundance: few
CDR3nt: TGTGCCTGGAGTAACAGGGGGGGCTATCAGATCGATGGCTACACCTTC; CDR3aa: CAWSNRGGYQIDGYTF; d_gene: TRBD1; j_gene: TRBJ1-2; v_gene: TRBV30; abundance: NA
CDR3nt: TGCGCCAGCAGCCAAGGACTAGCCTACACAGATACGCAGTATTTT; CDR3aa: CASSQGLAYTDTQYF; d_gene: TRBD2; j_gene: TRBJ2-3; v_gene: TRBV4-3; abundance: NA
CDR3nt: TGTGCCAGCAGCCAAGATTGGGGGCAGCCCCAGCATTTT; CDR3aa: CASSQDWGQPQHF; d_gene: NA; j_gene: TRBJ1-5; v_gene: TRBV3-1/TRBV3-2; abundance: few
CDR3nt: TGTGCCAGCTCAGCTGCACCGAACACTGAAGCTTTCTTT; CDR3aa: CASSAAPNTEAFF; d_gene: NA; j_gene: TRBJ1-1; v_gene: TRBV18; abundance: NA